Below, 10 T cell receptor beta chains from the same sample are listed, as sequenced in a study of T cell changes during pregnancy in multiple sclerosis. Measured with immunoSEQ multiplex PCR; TCRdb has only the in-frame clones, and not every one. Of 34,000 or so clones listed, just over 90% were seen once; the top ten hold roughly 10%. The sequences come from CD8+ T cells from peripheral blood mononuclear cells, collected before pregnancy. Receptors originate from a female donor with multiple sclerosis, enrolled in a pregnancy study.

A few counts support this clone. V and J are TRBV5-5 and TRBJ2-1, with D possibly matching TRBD1 (6 bases). V lost 0 bases and J 5 bases, leaving 6 bases between the germline ends. The CDR3 covers 13 residues. In germline, CDR1 is SGHKS, CDR2 YYEKEE (reference sequence). The CDR3 region is CASSLAGDNEQFF. DNA of the CDR3: TGTGCCAGCAGCTTGGCAGGGGACAATGAGCAGTTCTTC.

The chain has TRBV27 and TRBJ1-4; TRBD1 is a possible D gene (6 bases). Per the germline V gene, CDR1 is MNHEY and CDR2 is SMNVEV (reference sequence). This CDR3 is 15 amino acids long. V lost 5 bases, J lost 7 bases, and 17 bases lay in between. The CDR3 DNA follows: TGTGCCAGCAGTCATGGGACATTTTTTAGTGAAAAACTGTTTTTT. This translates into CASSHGTFFSEKLFF.

The chain joins TRBV4-1 to TRBJ2-2; 12 bases map to TRBD2. V was clipped by 0 bases and J by 7 bases; unmatched bases: 9. This CDR3 comprises 18 residues. Germline V gene lookup returns CDR1 MGHRA and CDR2 YSYEKL. The CDR3: CASSQDPPSGGANGELFF. The CDR3 bases are TGCGCCAGCAGCCAAGACCCCCCTAGCGGGGGGGCAAACGGGGAGCTGTTTTTT.

This chain connects TRBV6-4 to TRBJ1-1; 12 nucleotides match TRBD1. The germline V gene encodes CDR1 MRHNA and CDR2 SNTAGT. V was pared by 6 bases and J by 5 bases, with 1 base of the junction left unmatched. CDR3 length equals 13 residues. The CDR3 bases are TGTGCCAGCAGGGGACAGGGGGCGACTGAAGCTTTCTTT. Translated, it gives CASRGQGATEAFF.

J is TRBJ2-2 and V is TRBV27; 8 bases align to TRBD1. The V segment lost 9 bases and the J segment 3 bases; nucleotides outside the gene matches: 12. CDR3 length: 16 residues. Germline-derived CDR1 and CDR2 are MNHEY and SMNVEV (reference sequence). CDR3 region: CASSPWTGWDTGELFF. As DNA, the CDR3 is TGTGCCAGTTCACCCTGGACAGGGTGGGACACCGGGGAGCTGTTTTTT.

The chain has TRBV5-1 and TRBJ1-3; D may be TRBD1 (5 bases). The germline V gene has CDR1 SGHRS and CDR2 YFSETQ. CDR3 length equals 12 residues. V lost 7 bases, J lost 4 bases, and 9 bases lay in between. The CDR3 DNA sequence: TGCGCCAGCGGAGGGGAAGGAAACACCATATATTTT. As protein: CASGGEGNTIYF.

J is TRBJ1-3 and V is TRBV11-2, with D possibly matching TRBD1 (5 bases). Trimming pared 2 bases from V and 3 bases from J, leaving 20 bases between. CDR1 is SGHAT and CDR2 is FQNNGV in the germline V gene. This CDR3 region has 18 residues. CDR3 loop: CASSLRWTKGYGGNTIYF. In nucleotides, the CDR3 is TGTGCCAGCAGCTTACGATGGACAAAGGGGTATGGTGGAAACACCATATATTTT.

This sequence joins TRBV25-1 and TRBJ2-3, with D maybe TRBD1 (6 bases). CDR3 size: 17 residues. Deletions cut 2 bases from V and 2 bases from J, with 17 bases between. Germline CDR1 MGHDK, CDR2 SYGVNS. CDR3 protein: CASSERGYGRHTDTQYF. CDR3 in DNA: TGTGCCAGCAGTGAAAGGGGGTACGGCCGGCACACAGATACGCAGTATTTT. The entire variable domain, with the rest obtained from reference TRBV25-1 and TRBJ2-3, is as follows: EADIYQTPRYLVIGTGKKITLECSQTMGHDKMYWYQQDPGMELHLIHYSYGVNSTEKGDLSSESTVSRIRTEHFPLTLESARPSHTSQYLCASSERGYGRHTDTQYFGPGTRLTVL.

V and J are TRBV28 and TRBJ1-2; D is unresolved. The germline V gene has CDR1 MDHEN and CDR2 SYDVKM. The CDR3 contains 11 residues. Trimming stripped 8 bases from V and 4 bases from J, with 8 bases between. This chain's CDR3 is CASREVYGYTF. The CDR3 DNA follows: TGTGCCAGCCGGGAGGTCTATGGCTACACCTTC.

CDR3 protein: CASSWAGGMNTEAFF. In DNA, the CDR3 is TGTGCCAGTAGTTGGGCAGGAGGTATGAACACTGAAGCTTTCTTT. The gene calls are TRBV19 and TRBJ1-1; D is uncertain. Trimming pared 5 bases from V and 0 bases from J, leaving 13 bases between. CDR1 LNHDA and CDR2 SQIVND come from the germline V gene (reference sequence). The CDR3 spans 15 residues.